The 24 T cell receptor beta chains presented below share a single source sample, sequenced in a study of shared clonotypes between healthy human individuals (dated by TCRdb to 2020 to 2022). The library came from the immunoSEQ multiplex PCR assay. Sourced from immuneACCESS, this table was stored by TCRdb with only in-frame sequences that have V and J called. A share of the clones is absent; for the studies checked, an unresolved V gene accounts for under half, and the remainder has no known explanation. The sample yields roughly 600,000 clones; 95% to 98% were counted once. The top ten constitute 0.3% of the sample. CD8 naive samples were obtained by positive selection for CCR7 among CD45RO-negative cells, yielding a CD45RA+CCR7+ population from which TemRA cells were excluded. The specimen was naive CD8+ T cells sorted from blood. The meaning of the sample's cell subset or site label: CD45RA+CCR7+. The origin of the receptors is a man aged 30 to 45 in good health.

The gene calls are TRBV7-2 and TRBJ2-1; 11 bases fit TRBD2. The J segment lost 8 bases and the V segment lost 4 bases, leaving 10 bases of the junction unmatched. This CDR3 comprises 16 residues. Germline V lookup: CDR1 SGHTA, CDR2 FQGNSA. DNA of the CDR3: TGTGCCAGCAGCTCTGCGGCTCTAGCGGGAGGCGATGAGCAGTTCTTC. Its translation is CASSSAALAGGDEQFF.

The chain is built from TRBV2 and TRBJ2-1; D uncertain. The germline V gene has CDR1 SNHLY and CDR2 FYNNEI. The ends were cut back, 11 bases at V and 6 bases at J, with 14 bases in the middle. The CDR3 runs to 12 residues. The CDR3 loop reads CASKGRVNEQFF. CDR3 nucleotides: TGTGCCTCAAAGGGAAGGGTCAATGAGCAGTTCTTC.

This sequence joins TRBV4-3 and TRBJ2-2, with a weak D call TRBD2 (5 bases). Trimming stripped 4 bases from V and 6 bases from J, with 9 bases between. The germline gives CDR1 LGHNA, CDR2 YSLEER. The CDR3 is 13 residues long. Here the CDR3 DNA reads TGCGCCAGCAGCCTTGGAGGTCCCGGGGAGCTGTTTTTT. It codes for CASSLGGPGELFF.

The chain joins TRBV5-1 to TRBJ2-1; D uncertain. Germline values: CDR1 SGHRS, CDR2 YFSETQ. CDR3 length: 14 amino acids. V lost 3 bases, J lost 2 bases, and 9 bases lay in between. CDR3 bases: TGCGCCAGCAGCTCTACGACCCCCTACAATGAGCAGTTCTTC. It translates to CASSSTTPYNEQFF.

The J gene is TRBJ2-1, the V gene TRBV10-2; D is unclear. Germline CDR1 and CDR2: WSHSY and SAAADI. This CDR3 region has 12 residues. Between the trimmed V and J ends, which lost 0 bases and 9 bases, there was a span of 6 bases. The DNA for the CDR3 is TGCGCCAGCAGTGAGTCCATAGGTGAGCAGTTCTTC. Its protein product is CASSESIGEQFF.

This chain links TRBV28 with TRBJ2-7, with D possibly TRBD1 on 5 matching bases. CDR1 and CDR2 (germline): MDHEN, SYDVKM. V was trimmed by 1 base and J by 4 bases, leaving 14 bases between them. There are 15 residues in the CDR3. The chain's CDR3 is CASSLYQGSGYEQYF. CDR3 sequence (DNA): TGTGCCAGCAGTTTATATCAGGGTTCCGGGTACGAGCAGTACTTC.

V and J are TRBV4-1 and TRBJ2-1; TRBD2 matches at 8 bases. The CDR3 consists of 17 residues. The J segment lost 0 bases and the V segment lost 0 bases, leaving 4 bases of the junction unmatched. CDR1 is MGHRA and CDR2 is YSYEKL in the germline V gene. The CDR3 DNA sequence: TGCGCCAGCAGCCAAGATGAGAGCGGGAGCTCCTACAATGAGCAGTTCTTC. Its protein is CASSQDESGSSYNEQFF.

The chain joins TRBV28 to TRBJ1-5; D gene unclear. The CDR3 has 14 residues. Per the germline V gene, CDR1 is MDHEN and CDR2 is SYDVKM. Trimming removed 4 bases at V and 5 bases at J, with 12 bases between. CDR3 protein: CASSYADTYQPQHF. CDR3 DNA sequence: TGTGCCAGCAGTTACGCCGACACTTATCAGCCCCAGCATTTT.

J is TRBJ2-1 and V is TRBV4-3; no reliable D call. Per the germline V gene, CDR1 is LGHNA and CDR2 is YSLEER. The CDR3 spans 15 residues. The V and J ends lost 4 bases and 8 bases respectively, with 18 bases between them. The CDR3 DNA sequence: TGCGCCAGCAGCCTAACCCCAGTGGTCACGGATGAGCAGTTCTTC. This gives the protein CASSLTPVVTDEQFF.

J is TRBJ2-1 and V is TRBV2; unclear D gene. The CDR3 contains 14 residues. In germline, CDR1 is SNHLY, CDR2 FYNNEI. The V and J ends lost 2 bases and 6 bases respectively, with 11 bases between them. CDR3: CASSEISGGNEQFF. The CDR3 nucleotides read TGTGCCAGCAGTGAAATCTCGGGCGGCAATGAGCAGTTCTTC.

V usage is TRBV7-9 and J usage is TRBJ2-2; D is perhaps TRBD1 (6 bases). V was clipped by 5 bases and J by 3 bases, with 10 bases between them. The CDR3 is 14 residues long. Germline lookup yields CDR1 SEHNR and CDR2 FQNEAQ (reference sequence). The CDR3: CASSAYRDTGELFF. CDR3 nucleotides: TGTGCCAGCAGCGCGTACAGGGACACCGGGGAGCTGTTTTTT.

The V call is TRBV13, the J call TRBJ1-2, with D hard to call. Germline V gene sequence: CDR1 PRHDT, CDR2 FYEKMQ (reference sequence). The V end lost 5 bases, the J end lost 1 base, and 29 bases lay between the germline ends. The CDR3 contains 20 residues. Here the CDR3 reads CASSTQLPRTGEGINYGYTF. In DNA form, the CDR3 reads TGTGCCAGCAGCACACAATTACCGAGGACGGGTGAGGGAATTAACTATGGCTACACCTTC.

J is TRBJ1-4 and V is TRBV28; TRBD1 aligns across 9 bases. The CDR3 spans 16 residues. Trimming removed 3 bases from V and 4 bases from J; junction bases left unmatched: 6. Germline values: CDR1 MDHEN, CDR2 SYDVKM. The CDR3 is CASSFRDREHNEKLFF. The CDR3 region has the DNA TGTGCCAGCAGTTTTCGGGACAGGGAACATAATGAAAAACTGTTTTTT.

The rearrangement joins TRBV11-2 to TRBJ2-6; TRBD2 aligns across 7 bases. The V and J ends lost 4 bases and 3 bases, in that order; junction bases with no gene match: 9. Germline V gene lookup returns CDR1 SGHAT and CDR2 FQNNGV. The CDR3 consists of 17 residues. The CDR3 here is CASSWQTGGFGANVLTF. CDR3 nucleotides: TGTGCCAGCAGCTGGCAAACCGGGGGGTTTGGGGCCAACGTCCTGACTTTC.

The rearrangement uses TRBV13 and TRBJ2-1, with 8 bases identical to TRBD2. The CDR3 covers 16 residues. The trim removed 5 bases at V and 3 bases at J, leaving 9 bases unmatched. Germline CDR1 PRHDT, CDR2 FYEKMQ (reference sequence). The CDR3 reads CASSLHREGIYNEQFF. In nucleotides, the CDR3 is TGTGCCAGCAGCCTACATCGGGAGGGAATCTACAATGAGCAGTTCTTC. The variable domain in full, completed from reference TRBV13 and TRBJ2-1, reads AAGVIQSPRHLIKEKRETATLKCYPIPRHDTVYWYQQGPGQDPQFLISFYEKMQSDKGSIPDRFSAQQFSDYHSELNMSSLELGDSALYFCASSLHREGIYNEQFFGPGTRLTVL.

The CDR3: CASSILAGDYNEQFF. CDR3 DNA sequence: TGTGCCAGCAGCATACTAGCGGGAGACTACAATGAGCAGTTCTTC. The V and J genes are TRBV11-2 and TRBJ2-1; 11 nucleotides line up with TRBD2. The CDR3 contains 15 residues. The germline gives CDR1 SGHAT, CDR2 FQNNGV. V was pared by 5 bases and J by 3 bases, with 3 bases of the junction left unmatched.

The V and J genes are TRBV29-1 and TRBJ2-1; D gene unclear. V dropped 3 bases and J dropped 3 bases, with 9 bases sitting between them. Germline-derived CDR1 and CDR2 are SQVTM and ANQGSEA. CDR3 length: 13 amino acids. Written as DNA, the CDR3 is TGCAGCGTTGAGGGTCCAGACTACAATGAGCAGTTCTTC. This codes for CSVEGPDYNEQFF.

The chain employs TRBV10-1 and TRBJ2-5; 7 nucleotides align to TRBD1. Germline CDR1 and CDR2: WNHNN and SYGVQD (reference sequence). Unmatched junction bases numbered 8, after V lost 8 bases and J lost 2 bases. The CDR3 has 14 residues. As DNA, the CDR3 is TGCGCCAGCTATACAGGGGAATCACAAGAGACCCAGTACTTC. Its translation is CASYTGESQETQYF.

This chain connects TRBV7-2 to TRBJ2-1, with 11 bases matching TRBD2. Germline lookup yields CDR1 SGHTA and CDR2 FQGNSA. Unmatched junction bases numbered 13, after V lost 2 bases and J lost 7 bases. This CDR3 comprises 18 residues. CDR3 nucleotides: TGTGCCAGCAGCTTATTCTGGGGAGGGCTAGCGGGAGGAAATGAGCAGTTCTTC. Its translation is CASSLFWGGLAGGNEQFF.

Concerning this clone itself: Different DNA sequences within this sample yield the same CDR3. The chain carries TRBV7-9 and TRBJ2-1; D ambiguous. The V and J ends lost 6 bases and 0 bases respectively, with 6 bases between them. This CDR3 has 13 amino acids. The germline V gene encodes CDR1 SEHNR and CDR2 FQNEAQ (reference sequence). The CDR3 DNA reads TGTGCCAGCAGTTCGAGCTCCTACAATGAGCAGTTCTTC. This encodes CASSSSSYNEQFF.

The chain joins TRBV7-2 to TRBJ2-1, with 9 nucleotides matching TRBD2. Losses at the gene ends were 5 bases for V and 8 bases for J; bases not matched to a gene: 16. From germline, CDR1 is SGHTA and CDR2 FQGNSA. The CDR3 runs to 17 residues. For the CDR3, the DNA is TGTGCCAGCAGCCCCGGTAGAGGGACTAGCCCCCCTGATGAGCAGTTCTTC. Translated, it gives CASSPGRGTSPPDEQFF. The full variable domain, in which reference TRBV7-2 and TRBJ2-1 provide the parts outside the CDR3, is GAGVSQSPSNKVTEKGKDVELRCDPISGHTALYWYRQSLGQGLEFLIYFQGNSAPDKSGLPSDRFSAERTGGSVSTLTIQRTQQEDSAVYLCASSPGRGTSPPDEQFFGPGTRLTVL.

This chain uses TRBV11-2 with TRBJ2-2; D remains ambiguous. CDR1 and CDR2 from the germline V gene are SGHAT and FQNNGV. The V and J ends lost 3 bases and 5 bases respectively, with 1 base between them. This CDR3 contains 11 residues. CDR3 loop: CASSFTGELFF. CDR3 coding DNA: TGTGCCAGCAGCTTTACCGGGGAGCTGTTTTTT.

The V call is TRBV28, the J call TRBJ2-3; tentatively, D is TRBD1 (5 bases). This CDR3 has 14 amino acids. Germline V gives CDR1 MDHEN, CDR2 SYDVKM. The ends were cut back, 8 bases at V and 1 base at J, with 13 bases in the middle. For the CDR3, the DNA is TGTGCCAGCGGTTCTGGGGCGGGCACAGATACGCAGTATTTT. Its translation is CASGSGAGTDTQYF.

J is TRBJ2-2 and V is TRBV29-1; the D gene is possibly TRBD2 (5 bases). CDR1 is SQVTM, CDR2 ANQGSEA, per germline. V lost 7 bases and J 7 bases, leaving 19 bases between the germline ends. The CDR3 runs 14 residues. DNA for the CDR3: TGCAGCGCTAAAGGAGGTTTAGCAGGCGGGGAGCTGTTTTTT. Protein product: CSAKGGLAGGELFF.